Below are 22 T cell receptor beta chains sequenced from a single sample in a study of PD-1 blockade in classical Hodgkin lymphoma. Only in-frame clones appear in the TCRdb table, and some are missing; sequencing was by immunoSEQ multiplex PCR. The sample holds about 85,000 clones, about nine tenths seen once. With no exception, relapse followed autologous stem cell transplantation in all patients, and brentuximab vedotin exposure varied. The sample here was peripheral blood mononuclear cells (PBMCs), taken before the second cycle of nivolumab. The receptor source for this set is a human donor with classical Hodgkin lymphoma.

This chain links TRBV5-6 with TRBJ1-2, with 8 bases that match TRBD1. V dropped 2 bases and J dropped 13; count of bases not matched to a gene: 4. The CDR3 length is 11 residues. CDR1 and CDR2 from the germline V gene are SGHDT and YYEEEE. Here the CDR3 reads CASSFGQGRTF. DNA of the CDR3: TGTGCCAGCAGCTTTGGACAGGGACGCACCTTC.

This clone was detected a few times. The J gene is TRBJ1-2, the V gene TRBV6-1, with D perhaps TRBD1 (5 bases). The CDR3 covers 13 residues. Trimming removed 9 bases from V and 4 bases from J, with 15 bases in between. CDR1 and CDR2 (germline): MNHNS, SASEGT. CDR3 bases: TGTGCCAGTCACCCTACAGGTCTCTATGGCTACACCTTC. Residues: CASHPTGLYGYTF.

This sequence joins TRBV6-6 and TRBJ1-1, with 10 bases matching TRBD1. With 6 bases clipped from V and 5 bases from J, the junction kept 6 bases outside the gene matches. Germline CDR1 MNHNY, CDR2 SVGAGI (reference sequence). This CDR3 has 14 amino acids. The CDR3 DNA is TGTGCCAGCAGCCTCGACAGGGGGCGTACTGAAGCTTTCTTT. As protein: CASSLDRGRTEAFF.

The V call is TRBV10-3, the J call TRBJ2-7, with D maybe TRBD1 (7 bases). This CDR3 has 14 residues. The germline CDR1 and CDR2 sequences are ENHRY and SYGVKD. Trimming took off 3 bases at V and 3 bases at J, with 12 bases between the two ends. This chain's CDR3 is CAISEVRDSYEQYF. The CDR3 coding sequence is TGTGCCATCAGTGAAGTGCGGGACAGCTACGAGCAGTACTTC.

The gene calls are TRBV6-1 and TRBJ1-1; tentatively, D is TRBD1 (6 bases). The CDR3 has 14 residues. Germline V gene sequence: CDR1 MNHNS, CDR2 SASEGT. Trimming removed 8 bases at V and 0 bases at J, with 13 bases between. CDR3 coding DNA: TGTGCCAGCTTCTGGGGGCTTGTGAACACTGAAGCTTTCTTT. This translates into CASFWGLVNTEAFF.

The chain is built from TRBV9 and TRBJ2-7, with D perhaps matching TRBD2 (5 bases). The length of the CDR3 is 15 residues. The ends were cut back, 4 bases at V and 2 bases at J, with 16 bases in the middle. Germline assignment: CDR1 SGDLS and CDR2 YYNGEE. The CDR3 region has the DNA TGTGCCAGCAGCCCGTCCCGGCGGGCAACCTACGAGCAGTACTTC. Residues: CASSPSRRATYEQYF.

The chain links TRBV6-5 to TRBJ1-2; no reliable D call. CDR3 size: 13 residues. Germline lookup yields CDR1 MNHEY and CDR2 SVGAGI. The V end lost 7 bases, the J end lost 2 bases, and 11 bases lay between the germline ends. Here the CDR3 DNA reads TGTGCCAGCACGTTGGACTTCAACTATGGCTACACCTTC. Translated: CASTLDFNYGYTF.

In its sample, this clone was seen once. The chain is built from TRBV5-1 and TRBJ2-1; 9 bases fit TRBD2. The CDR3 length is 15 residues. Germline V lookup: CDR1 SGHRS, CDR2 YFSETQ. The junction had 6 bases not matched to a gene; V was cut back by 1 base and J by 7 bases. CDR3 protein: CASSLRAGGKNEQFF. DNA of the CDR3: TGCGCCAGCAGCTTGCGAGCGGGGGGAAAAAATGAGCAGTTCTTC. Drawing the rest from reference TRBV5-1 and TRBJ2-1, the complete variable domain is KAGVTQTPRYLIKTRGQQVTLSCSPISGHRSVSWYQQTPGQGLQFLFEYFSETQRNKGNFPGRFSGRQFSNSRSEMNVSTLELGDSALYLCASSLRAGGKNEQFFGPGTRLTVL.

The chain combines TRBV5-1 with TRBJ1-1; D is ambiguous. Germline CDR1 reads SGHRS; CDR2 reads YFSETQ. Trimming cost V 2 bases and J 0 bases, with 11 bases left between them. This CDR3 contains 15 residues. In nucleotides, the CDR3 is TGCGCCAGCAGCTTATGGTCGAAGGTGAACACTGAAGCTTTCTTT. Protein: CASSLWSKVNTEAFF.

The rearrangement joins TRBV6-6 to TRBJ2-1; the D call may be TRBD1 or TRBD2 (5 bases each). The CDR3 runs 14 residues. The V end was cut by 6 bases, the J end by 0 bases, with 9 bases between. The V gene's germline CDR1 is MNHNY and CDR2 SVGAGI (reference sequence). CDR3 residues: CASSAGSSYNEQFF. The CDR3 region has the DNA TGTGCCAGCAGCGCAGGGAGCTCCTACAATGAGCAGTTCTTC.

V gene TRBV28 combines with J gene TRBJ2-7; perhaps D is TRBD1 or TRBD2 (5 bases each). CDR3 length: 13 residues. Germline V lookup: CDR1 MDHEN, CDR2 SYDVKM. V was cut by 10 bases and J by 2 bases, with 15 bases left in between. CDR3 sequence reads: CATIGAGTYEQYF. The DNA for the CDR3 is TGTGCCACCATAGGGGCCGGGACCTACGAGCAGTACTTC.

The rearrangement uses TRBV5-1 and TRBJ2-3; TRBD1 is a possible D gene (6 bases). The germline V gene has CDR1 SGHRS and CDR2 YFSETQ. With 5 bases removed from V and 2 bases from J, the gap between germline ends came to 15 bases. The CDR3 sequence is 15 residues long. CDR3 sequence reads: CASRESGHLTDTQYF. The CDR3, as DNA: TGCGCCAGCAGAGAGTCGGGACACCTCACAGATACGCAGTATTTT. Full variable domain (missing parts from reference TRBV5-1 and TRBJ2-3): KAGVTQTPRYLIKTRGQQVTLSCSPISGHRSVSWYQQTPGQGLQFLFEYFSETQRNKGNFPGRFSGRQFSNSRSEMNVSTLELGDSALYLCASRESGHLTDTQYFGPGTRLTVL.

The chain couples TRBV28 to TRBJ2-1; TRBD2 agrees at 8 bases. Trimming at V came to 3 bases and at J to 5 bases, leaving 9 bases not matched to a gene. This CDR3 has 16 amino acids. The germline V gene has CDR1 MDHEN and CDR2 SYDVKM. The CDR3: CASSLSSGTRHNEQFF. The CDR3 DNA is TGTGCCAGCAGTTTGTCCTCCGGGACTAGACACAATGAGCAGTTCTTC.

The chain is built from TRBV4-1 and TRBJ1-5; D is ambiguous. CDR1 and CDR2 from the germline V gene are MGHRA and YSYEKL. V was clipped by 1 base and J by 7 bases, with 11 bases between them. The CDR3 consists of 14 residues. As DNA, the CDR3 is TGCGCCAGCAGCCAAGGGTCTGCTGGGCAGCCCCAGCATTTT. This codes for CASSQGSAGQPQHF.

V and J are TRBV27 and TRBJ2-7; D is perhaps TRBD1 (5 bases). V was cut by 2 bases and J by 6 bases, with 20 bases left in between. The CDR3 is made up of 16 amino acids. Germline CDR1 reads MNHEY; CDR2 reads SMNVEV (reference sequence). CDR3 nucleotide sequence: TGTGCCAGCAGTTTAGGACCCCAGGGTGGTATGGTCGAGCAGTACTTC. Residues: CASSLGPQGGMVEQYF.

This chain joins TRBV5-6 and TRBJ2-2; 7 bases are a match to TRBD1. CDR3 length: 15 residues. Germline CDR1 SGHDT, CDR2 YYEEEE. The V and J ends lost 4 bases and 4 bases, in that order; junction bases with no gene match: 7. The CDR3 DNA is TGTGCCAGCAGCCAGAGGGGGCAGGTCACCGGGGAGCTGTTTTTT. The encoded protein is CASSQRGQVTGELFF.

The rearrangement uses TRBV28 and TRBJ2-3; TRBD2 aligns across 7 bases. Germline V gene data show CDR1 as MDHEN and CDR2 as SYDVKM. With V trimmed by 5 bases and J by 4 bases, 12 bases remained unmatched. This CDR3 is 16 amino acids long. DNA of the CDR3: TGTGCCAGCAGTGCGCTAGCGGCCGGAGGCGCAGATACGCAGTATTTT. Translation gives CASSALAAGGADTQYF.

The V and J genes are TRBV5-5 and TRBJ2-7; 9 bases agree with TRBD2. From germline, CDR1 is SGHKS and CDR2 YYEKEE (reference sequence). CDR3 length: 19 amino acids. The V gene end was trimmed by 4 bases and the J gene end by 5 bases; junction bases not matched to a gene: 22. This CDR3 reads CASSRIRQAFSGSDDEQYF. CDR3 nucleotide sequence: TGTGCCAGCAGCCGGATCCGACAGGCCTTTAGCGGGAGTGACGACGAGCAGTACTTC.

V gene TRBV5-1 combines with J gene TRBJ1-4; D is ambiguous. CDR1 is SGHRS and CDR2 is YFSETQ in the germline V gene. CDR3 size: 15 residues. Trimming pared 2 bases from V and 0 bases from J, leaving 8 bases between. In DNA, the CDR3 is TGCGCCAGCAGCTTAATCCCGGCAACTAATGAAAAACTGTTTTTT. Protein: CASSLIPATNEKLFF.

The rearrangement joins TRBV19 to TRBJ1-1; maybe TRBD1 (5 bases). V was shortened by 3 bases and J by 4 bases, with 15 bases between the two germline ends. Germline V gives CDR1 LNHDA, CDR2 SQIVND (reference sequence). The CDR3 runs 15 residues. Written as DNA, the CDR3 is TGTGCCAGTAGTATTGTACCCCTCCAGGGCACTGAAGCTTTCTTT. Its protein product is CASSIVPLQGTEAFF.

V gene TRBV21-1 combines with J gene TRBJ2-2; the D call TRBD2 from the table was never checked on the DNA. TRBV21-1 is tagged as a pseudogene. There are 16 residues in the CDR3. CDR3 in amino acids: CASTSFRDSYTGELFF. The CDR3 nucleotides are TGTGCCAGCACCAGCTTCCGGGACTCGTATACCGGGGAGCTGTTTTTT.

This chain uses TRBV5-1 with TRBJ2-7; 11 bases line up with TRBD2. CDR1 SGHRS and CDR2 YFSETQ come from the germline V gene. Unmatched junction bases numbered 4, after V lost 3 bases and J lost 2 bases. The CDR3 consists of 15 residues. CDR3 nucleotide sequence: TGCGCCAGCAGCTCCCCGGGACTAGCGGCCTACGAGCAGTACTTC. Amino acids: CASSSPGLAAYEQYF.